The 20 T cell receptor beta chains reported below all come from one sample, sequenced in a study of T cells in localized non-small cell lung cancer. Method: immunoSEQ multiplex PCR; TCRdb's copy keeps in-frame clones and lacks some. The sample contains approximately 41,000 clones, more than 85% of which appear only once. The sample in question was peripheral blood, obtained before any cancer treatment. These receptor sequences come from a woman aged 18-49 years with stage III lung adenocarcinoma.

The chain carries TRBV7-9 and TRBJ2-5; 9 bases are a match to TRBD2. Per germline, CDR1 SEHNR and CDR2 FQNEAQ (reference sequence). The CDR3 has 14 amino acids. V was pared by 5 bases and J by 3 bases, with 4 bases of the junction left unmatched. The CDR3 DNA is TGTGCCAGCAGCGCGACTAGCGGAAAAGAGACCCAGTACTTC. Its translation is CASSATSGKETQYF.

V and J are TRBV27 and TRBJ1-1, with D unresolved. The CDR3 is made up of 11 amino acids. The V and J ends lost 5 bases and 8 bases respectively, with 9 bases between them. The V gene's germline CDR1 is MNHEY and CDR2 SMNVEV (reference sequence). This CDR3 reads CASSAFGEAFF. For the CDR3, the DNA is TGTGCCAGCAGTGCCTTCGGGGAAGCTTTCTTT.

The genes are TRBV19 and TRBJ2-1; unclear D gene. CDR1 and CDR2 from the germline V gene are LNHDA and SQIVND (reference sequence). The CDR3 is made up of 16 amino acids. V was pared by 5 bases and J by 6 bases, with 20 bases between. This CDR3 is CASSLLRAAGGNEQFF. The CDR3 DNA reads as TGTGCCAGTAGTCTCCTCCGGGCCGCCGGCGGCAATGAGCAGTTCTTC. Supplemented by reference TRBV19 and TRBJ2-1, the full variable domain reads DGGITQSPKYLFRKEGQNVTLSCEQNLNHDAMYWYRQDPGQGLRLIYYSQIVNDFQKGDIAEGYSVSREKKESFPLTVTSAQKNPTAFYLCASSLLRAAGGNEQFFGPGTRLTVL.

The rearrangement links TRBV28 to TRBJ2-1; D gene unclear. V was pared by 6 bases and J by 6 bases, with 12 bases between. The germline gives CDR1 MDHEN, CDR2 SYDVKM. The CDR3 sequence is 13 residues long. The CDR3, as DNA: TGTGCCAGCAGATCACCGGGCTTCAATGAGCAGTTCTTC. The encoded protein is CASRSPGFNEQFF.

The chain uses TRBV2 and TRBJ2-2; D possibly corresponds to TRBD2 (6 bases). Trimming cost V 4 bases and J 3 bases, with 15 bases left between them. The length of the CDR3 is 16 residues. From germline, CDR1 is SNHLY and CDR2 FYNNEI. CDR3 sequence reads: CASSVLGGLDTGELFF. The CDR3, as DNA: TGTGCCAGCAGTGTACTCGGGGGATTGGACACCGGGGAGCTGTTTTTT.

Only one count was recorded for this clone. This rearrangement joins TRBV9 to TRBJ2-7; 9 bases line up with TRBD2. The V and J ends lost 4 bases and 6 bases, in that order; junction bases with no gene match: 8. The germline gives CDR1 SGDLS, CDR2 YYNGEE. This CDR3 spans 14 amino acids. CDR3 protein: CASSPAGGRGEQYF. The CDR3 coding sequence is TGTGCCAGCAGCCCAGCGGGGGGCCGTGGCGAGCAGTACTTC.

The chain links TRBV19 to TRBJ1-2, with D possibly being TRBD1 (5 bases). CDR1 and CDR2 from the germline V gene are LNHDA and SQIVND (reference sequence). V was shortened by 3 bases and J by 0 bases, with 14 bases between the two germline ends. The CDR3 has 16 amino acids. The CDR3 protein is CASSIDPQGANYGYTF. The CDR3 region has the DNA TGTGCCAGTAGTATTGACCCACAAGGGGCTAACTATGGCTACACCTTC.

The rearrangement joins TRBV25-1 to TRBJ1-2; no clear D. The CDR3 is 14 residues long. Germline loops: CDR1 MGHDK, CDR2 SYGVNS. Trimming removed 0 bases at V and 2 bases at J, with 7 bases between. The DNA for the CDR3 is TGTGCCAGCAGTGAATACCACGGAAACTATGGCTACACCTTC. Its translation: CASSEYHGNYGYTF.

The rearrangement links TRBV6-5 to TRBJ2-1, with 8 bases identical to TRBD2. The germline gives CDR1 MNHEY, CDR2 SVGAGI. The J segment lost 5 bases and the V segment lost 6 bases, leaving 9 bases of the junction unmatched. CDR3 length equals 15 residues. The CDR3 nucleotides are TGTGCCAGCAGACCGCTGGCGGGGGGCCACAATGAGCAGTTCTTC. Residues: CASRPLAGGHNEQFF.

The chain employs TRBV5-1 and TRBJ1-4; 7 nucleotides agree with TRBD1. Germline V gives CDR1 SGHRS, CDR2 YFSETQ. This CDR3 has 14 residues. The ends lost 4 bases at V and 8 bases at J; junction bases unmatched: 8. CDR3: CASSQQGLGEKLFF. The CDR3 DNA is TGCGCCAGCAGCCAACAGGGGCTCGGGGAAAAACTGTTTTTT.

This clone has just one count. The chain is built from TRBV30 and TRBJ1-1, with D maybe TRBD1 (5 bases). Germline CDR1 reads GTSNPN; CDR2 reads SVGIG (reference sequence). This CDR3 region has 12 residues. V was pared by 3 bases and J by 1 base, with 6 bases between. The CDR3 bases are TGTGCCTGGAGCAGGGAGAACACTGAAGCTTTCTTT. It translates to CAWSRENTEAFF.

The chain recombines TRBV9 with TRBJ1-1, with 8 positions matching TRBD1. The CDR3 is 15 residues long. CDR1 is SGDLS and CDR2 is YYNGEE in the germline V gene. V trimming: 0 bases; J trimming: 3 bases; junction bases outside the gene matches: 4. In DNA form, the CDR3 reads TGTGCCAGCAGCGTAGGCCAGGGGGCCTACACTGAAGCTTTCTTT. Encoded protein: CASSVGQGAYTEAFF.

The chain is built from TRBV10-3 and TRBJ2-1, with 8 bases aligning to TRBD2. Germline lookup yields CDR1 ENHRY and CDR2 SYGVKD. The V gene end was trimmed by 0 bases and the J gene end by 13 bases; junction bases not matched to a gene: 2. The CDR3 sequence is 12 residues long. The CDR3 DNA is TGTGCCATCAGTGAGTCCGCGGGGGGACAGTTCTTC. Protein: CAISESAGGQFF.

The chain couples TRBV5-8 to TRBJ2-1; 11 bases line up with TRBD2. There are 15 residues in the CDR3. J was trimmed by 10 bases and V by 0 bases; bases with no gene match: 6. Germline-derived CDR1 and CDR2 are SGHTS and YDEGEE. CDR3 amino acids: CASSLGLAGGREQFF. The CDR3 nucleotides are TGTGCCAGCAGCTTGGGCCTAGCGGGGGGTCGGGAGCAGTTCTTC.

V and J are TRBV6-4 and TRBJ1-1; no clear D gene. The CDR3 loop spans 13 amino acids. CDR1 MRHNA and CDR2 SNTAGT come from the germline V gene. V gave up 5 bases and J gave up 0 bases, with 7 bases separating them. In DNA, the CDR3 is TGTGCCAGCAGTCAGGAGTTGAACACTGAAGCTTTCTTT. Its protein product is CASSQELNTEAFF.

The rearrangement joins TRBV4-1 to TRBJ2-2, with a possible D match to TRBD2 (6 bases). Trimming removed 4 bases at V and 3 bases at J, with 12 bases between. The CDR3 has 15 residues. Germline CDR1 and CDR2: MGHRA and YSYEKL. DNA for the CDR3: TGCGCCAGCAGCCCTGGGGGGTGGGACACCGGGGAGCTGTTTTTT. Translating gives CASSPGGWDTGELFF.

V and J are TRBV2 and TRBJ1-4; no firm D call. CDR1 and CDR2 (germline): SNHLY, FYNNEI. The V gene lost 2 bases and the J gene lost 0 bases, with 7 bases spanning the gap. The CDR3 has 15 amino acids. CDR3 sequence reads: CASSELAATNEKLFF. The CDR3 bases are TGTGCCAGCAGTGAATTGGCAGCAACTAATGAAAAACTGTTTTTT.

This chain uses TRBV5-6 with TRBJ2-3; the D gene is possibly TRBD2 (5 bases). CDR3 length equals 15 residues. CDR1 is SGHDT, CDR2 YYEEEE, per germline. V was clipped by 0 bases and J by 3 bases, with 11 bases between them. The DNA of the CDR3 is TGTGCCAGCAGCTTGGAAGCGGTCGGGACAGATACGCAGTATTTT. Translating it yields CASSLEAVGTDTQYF.

V usage is TRBV19 and J usage is TRBJ1-2, with D tentatively TRBD1 (5 bases). The CDR3 consists of 13 residues. The V end was cut by 6 bases, the J end by 0 bases, with 8 bases between. CDR1 is LNHDA, CDR2 SQIVND, per germline (reference sequence). The CDR3 nucleotides are TGTGCCAGTAGGACAGAAGCTAACTATGGCTACACCTTC. Residues: CASRTEANYGYTF.

The chain recombines TRBV5-6 with TRBJ1-2; possibly TRBD1 for D (5 bases). Germline V gene lookup returns CDR1 SGHDT and CDR2 YYEEEE. This CDR3 has 14 amino acids. Trimming removed 4 bases from V and 6 bases from J, with 16 bases in between. The chain's CDR3 is CASSPGLLRNGYTF. The CDR3 DNA is TGTGCCAGCAGCCCGGGACTCCTAAGGAATGGCTACACCTTC.